This T cell receptor (beta chain) was sequenced for a study of blood T cells in healthy people across ages. A second PCR, run for about 7 to 11 cycles, used a sample-barcoded 5' primer plus a J-beta primer mix. In TCRdb, the 5' RACE reads were re-called with MiXCR into one record per CDR3 protein. The sample includes about 970,000 distinct CDR3 sequences, roughly half of them seen just once. Germline V lookup: CDR1 SQVTM, CDR2 ANQGSEA. The V end lost 3 bases, the J end lost 1 base, and 15 bases lay between the germline ends. This CDR3 region has 15 residues. The receptor comes from a woman in her fifties or sixties in good health. V and J are TRBV29-1 and TRBJ1-1; weak D call: TRBD1 (5 bases). Specimen: blood. CDR3 region: CSVERYRDPNTEAFF. The DNA of the CDR3 is TGCAGCGTTGAGCGGTATCGGGACCCGAACACTGAAGCTTTCTTT.